A selection of T cell receptor beta chains follows, all from one sample in a study of cytomegalovirus exposure and HLA in healthy donors. TCRdb's copy holds only in-frame clones and misses some; the assay was immunoSEQ multiplex PCR. The data contain around 53,000 clones, about 73% of them singletons. The sample taken for sequencing was PBMCs. These receptors were obtained from a man aged 18-30 years in good health and CMV-seronegative. Both conserved end residues are part of each CDR3. D genes are given only for firm matches. Clone size, where shown, is once, few, many, or a class for clones that have expanded.

j_gene: TRBJ2-7; d_gene: NA; abundance: NA; v_gene: TRBV25-1; CDR3aa: CASSDRRDWDEEQYF; CDR3nt: TGTGCCAGCAGTGATCGCCGGGACTGGGATGAGGAGCAGTACTTC
j_gene: TRBJ2-7; d_gene: NA; abundance: NA; v_gene: TRBV28; CDR3aa: CASSSDSKYEQYF; CDR3nt: TGTGCCAGCAGTTCGGACAGCAAATACGAGCAGTACTTC
j_gene: TRBJ2-1; d_gene: NA; abundance: NA; v_gene: TRBV5-6; CDR3aa: CASSRKSGLGHNEQFF; CDR3nt: TGTGCCAGCAGCCGAAAGTCCGGGTTGGGGCACAATGAGCAGTTCTTC
j_gene: TRBJ1-5; d_gene: TRBD1; abundance: NA; v_gene: TRBV10-1; CDR3aa: CANLDRTNQPQHF; CDR3nt: TGCGCCAACTTGGACAGGACGAATCAGCCCCAGCATTTT
j_gene: TRBJ2-2; d_gene: NA; abundance: NA; v_gene: TRBV5-1; CDR3aa: CASSPEGFGIGELFF; CDR3nt: TGCGCCAGCAGCCCCGAGGGATTCGGGATCGGGGAGCTGTTTTTT
j_gene: TRBJ2-7; d_gene: NA; abundance: few; v_gene: TRBV28; CDR3aa: CASSFQGRKQYF; CDR3nt: TGTGCCAGCAGTTTTCAGGGGCGTAAGCAGTACTTC
j_gene: TRBJ1-5; d_gene: TRBD1; abundance: NA; v_gene: TRBV6-5; CDR3aa: CASSPTRDREQPQHF; CDR3nt: TGTGCCAGCAGCCCCACCCGGGACAGGGAGCAGCCCCAGCATTTT
j_gene: TRBJ2-7; d_gene: TRBD1; abundance: NA; v_gene: TRBV5-1; CDR3aa: CASSSGTGGYEQYF; CDR3nt: TGCGCCAGCAGCTCCGGGACAGGGGGCTACGAGCAGTACTTC
j_gene: TRBJ1-2; d_gene: NA; abundance: NA; v_gene: TRBV9; CDR3aa: CASSAGTGRGYTF; CDR3nt: TGTGCCAGCAGCGCAGGAACAGGGCGCGGCTACACCTTC
j_gene: TRBJ1-2; d_gene: TRBD1; abundance: NA; v_gene: TRBV6-5; CDR3aa: CASSQLLQGARGYTF; CDR3nt: TGTGCCAGCAGTCAGCTGCTACAGGGGGCCCGTGGCTACACCTTC
j_gene: TRBJ1-1; d_gene: NA; abundance: NA; v_gene: TRBV29-1; CDR3aa: CSVGHTEAFF; CDR3nt: TGCAGCGTAGGACATACTGAAGCTTTCTTT
j_gene: TRBJ2-7; d_gene: TRBD1; abundance: NA; v_gene: TRBV5-1; CDR3aa: CASSLETGGLQAYEQYF; CDR3nt: TGCGCCAGCAGCTTGGAAACAGGGGGATTACAAGCCTACGAGCAGTACTTC
j_gene: TRBJ2-2; d_gene: NA; abundance: NA; v_gene: TRBV29-1; CDR3aa: CSPGGGTEILTGELFF; CDR3nt: TGCAGCCCGGGCGGGGGGACAGAAATCCTCACCGGGGAGCTGTTTTTT
j_gene: TRBJ2-1; d_gene: TRBD1; abundance: NA; v_gene: TRBV5-4; CDR3aa: CASSVQGWSNEQFF; CDR3nt: TGTGCCAGCAGCGTACAGGGGTGGAGCAATGAGCAGTTCTTC
j_gene: TRBJ2-7; d_gene: TRBD2; abundance: NA; v_gene: TRBV30; CDR3aa: CAWSVNSGAYEQYF; CDR3nt: TGTGCCTGGAGTGTAAATAGCGGGGCCTACGAGCAGTACTTC
j_gene: TRBJ1-5; d_gene: NA; abundance: NA; v_gene: TRBV6-5; CDR3aa: CASSYKQGNQPQHF; CDR3nt: TGTGCCAGCAGTTACAAACAGGGCAATCAGCCCCAGCATTTT
j_gene: TRBJ2-1; d_gene: TRBD2; abundance: few; v_gene: TRBV18; CDR3aa: CASSPRTSGSNNEQFF; CDR3nt: TGTGCCAGCTCACCGCGGACTAGCGGGAGTAACAATGAGCAGTTCTTC
j_gene: TRBJ2-5; d_gene: NA; abundance: NA; v_gene: TRBV28; CDR3aa: CASSPGGSGETQYF; CDR3nt: TGTGCCAGCAGCCCGGGGGGCTCGGGGGAGACCCAGTACTTC
j_gene: TRBJ2-7; d_gene: NA; abundance: NA; v_gene: TRBV25-1; CDR3aa: CASSESAFSYEQYF; CDR3nt: TGTGCCAGCAGTGAGAGCGCCTTCTCCTACGAGCAGTACTTC
j_gene: TRBJ1-2; d_gene: TRBD1; abundance: NA; v_gene: TRBV28; CDR3aa: CASSLNGDRVSTF; CDR3nt: TGTGCCAGCAGCCTAAATGGGGACAGGGTATCCACCTTC
j_gene: TRBJ2-1; d_gene: TRBD2; abundance: NA; v_gene: TRBV7-9; CDR3aa: CASSLRLLNGRAGNEQFF; CDR3nt: TGTGCCAGCAGCTTGCGCCTCCTAAACGGGAGGGCGGGGAATGAGCAGTTCTTC
j_gene: TRBJ1-5; d_gene: TRBD1; abundance: NA; v_gene: TRBV28; CDR3aa: CASSLPGTENQPQHF; CDR3nt: TGTGCCAGCAGTTTACCCGGGACAGAAAATCAGCCCCAGCATTTT
j_gene: TRBJ1-1; d_gene: NA; abundance: NA; v_gene: TRBV30; CDR3aa: CAWMDTRSTEAFF; CDR3nt: TGTGCCTGGATGGACACCCGGAGCACTGAAGCTTTCTTT
j_gene: TRBJ1-1; d_gene: NA; abundance: NA; v_gene: TRBV2; CDR3aa: CASSVHAARERAFF; CDR3nt: TGTGCCAGCAGTGTCCACGCGGCAAGGGAGAGGGCTTTCTTT